This T cell receptor (beta chain) was sequenced during a study of regulatory T cells in long-lasting Graves disease listed by TCRdb under 2021. Notes on the research overall: Persistent Graves' disease was defined as persistently positive TSH receptor autoantibodies together with antithyroid drug treatment for over 5 years. This study used TCR sequencing and RNA sequencing of peripheral blood to compare persistent Graves' disease patients against newly diagnosed Graves' disease patients. The study took place in China and was registered as a clinical trial. TCR sequencing covered around 13 persistent and roughly 20 newly diagnosed Graves' disease patients, 33 samples in total. In the clinical cohort, patients with persistent Graves' disease had used antithyroid drugs for an average of roughly 10 years. What the authors observed across the whole study: As a limitation, the authors acknowledged that the small sample size may reduce accuracy. Persistent disease showed preferential use of TRBV28, TRBJ1-2 and TRBJ2-5, whereas newly diagnosed disease favored TRBV20-1 and TRBJ2-1. Patients with persistent disease shared more public clonotypes (around 2,700) than newly diagnosed patients did (966). The study examined only peripheral blood because the primary lesion, thyroid tissue, could not be accessed. Sequencing and analysis were limited to the TCR beta chain. Lower TCR Shannon entropy and fewer highly expanded clones were observed in persistent Graves' disease patients than in newly diagnosed patients, which suggested clonal expansion.

The time point label for this specimen denotes: persistent/refractory GD, antithyroid drugs over 5 years with positive TRAb. For both TCR sequencing and RNA sequencing, RNA was extracted from PBMCs in TRIzol. The diagnosis of Graves' disease followed American Thyroid Association guidelines. The patients came from an endocrinology department in Xi'an, China. From each patient, around 9 milliliters of peripheral blood was collected into an EDTA anticoagulant tube. Ficoll Paque Plus density gradient separation was used to isolate PBMCs, and no further T cell sorting was performed. An Agilent 2100 Bioanalyzer and agarose gel were used to check RNA quality, and a NanoDrop 2000 was used to measure RNA concentration. The germline V gene (reference sequence) yields MNHEY for CDR1 and SMNVEV for CDR2. There are 15 amino acids in the CDR3, from cysteine to phenylalanine inclusive. This entry keeps only the CDR3 DNA: 45 bases, framed from base 1. V is trimmed back by 10 bases and J by 1 base, and the junction contains 11 bases that no gene match accounts for.

With regard to this clonotype: The specificity of this receptor is unknown. Per-base qualities were not stored, and no clone one base away is much larger.

Libraries were constructed by multiplex PCR. For sequencing, an Illumina HiSeq 4000 was employed. To build TCR beta libraries, CDR3 regions were amplified by Arm-PCR using iRepertoire HTBI primers. Before sequencing, the PCR products underwent gel purification. The authors processed their data as follows. Gene usage analysis of CDR3 amino acid clonotypes used the approximately 62 TRBV and more than 13 TRBJ segments found across samples. COPE and FqMerger were used to merge the filtered high-quality paired reads into contigs. BLAST was used to align contigs to IMGT TRBV, TRBD and TRBJ reference genes, and CDR3 was defined according to IMGT. Clonotypes above 0.1% frequency were classified as highly expanded clones. Shannon entropy was used to measure repertoire diversity, and the Gini coefficient was used to measure V-J evenness. Clonotypes shared by more than one individual were considered public. The raw public reads went through TCRdb reprocessing: fastp at Q25, MiXCR clone calling, in-frame beta chains kept. Rows are combined by CDR3 protein, so each entry shows the most common genes and DNA. TCRdb, not the authors, supplied the V and J calls. The sample table shows 350,000 to 450,000 distinct CDR3 sequences, and approximately 25% are seen once. 25% to 30% of the sample rests with the top ten.

The source is a woman aged 40-49 years with Graves disease. Donor details come from another sample of the same person, matched by shared clones. The sequence joins TRBV27 to TRBJ2-5; 8 middle bases align to TRBD1. Sample: peripheral blood mononuclear cells (PBMCs), taken when the disease was refractory, from a patient treated with antithyroid drugs. The CDR3 region: CATQPGQGLQETQYF. The nucleotides read TGTGCCACCCAACCTGGACAGGGACTCCAAGAGACCCAGTACTTC.